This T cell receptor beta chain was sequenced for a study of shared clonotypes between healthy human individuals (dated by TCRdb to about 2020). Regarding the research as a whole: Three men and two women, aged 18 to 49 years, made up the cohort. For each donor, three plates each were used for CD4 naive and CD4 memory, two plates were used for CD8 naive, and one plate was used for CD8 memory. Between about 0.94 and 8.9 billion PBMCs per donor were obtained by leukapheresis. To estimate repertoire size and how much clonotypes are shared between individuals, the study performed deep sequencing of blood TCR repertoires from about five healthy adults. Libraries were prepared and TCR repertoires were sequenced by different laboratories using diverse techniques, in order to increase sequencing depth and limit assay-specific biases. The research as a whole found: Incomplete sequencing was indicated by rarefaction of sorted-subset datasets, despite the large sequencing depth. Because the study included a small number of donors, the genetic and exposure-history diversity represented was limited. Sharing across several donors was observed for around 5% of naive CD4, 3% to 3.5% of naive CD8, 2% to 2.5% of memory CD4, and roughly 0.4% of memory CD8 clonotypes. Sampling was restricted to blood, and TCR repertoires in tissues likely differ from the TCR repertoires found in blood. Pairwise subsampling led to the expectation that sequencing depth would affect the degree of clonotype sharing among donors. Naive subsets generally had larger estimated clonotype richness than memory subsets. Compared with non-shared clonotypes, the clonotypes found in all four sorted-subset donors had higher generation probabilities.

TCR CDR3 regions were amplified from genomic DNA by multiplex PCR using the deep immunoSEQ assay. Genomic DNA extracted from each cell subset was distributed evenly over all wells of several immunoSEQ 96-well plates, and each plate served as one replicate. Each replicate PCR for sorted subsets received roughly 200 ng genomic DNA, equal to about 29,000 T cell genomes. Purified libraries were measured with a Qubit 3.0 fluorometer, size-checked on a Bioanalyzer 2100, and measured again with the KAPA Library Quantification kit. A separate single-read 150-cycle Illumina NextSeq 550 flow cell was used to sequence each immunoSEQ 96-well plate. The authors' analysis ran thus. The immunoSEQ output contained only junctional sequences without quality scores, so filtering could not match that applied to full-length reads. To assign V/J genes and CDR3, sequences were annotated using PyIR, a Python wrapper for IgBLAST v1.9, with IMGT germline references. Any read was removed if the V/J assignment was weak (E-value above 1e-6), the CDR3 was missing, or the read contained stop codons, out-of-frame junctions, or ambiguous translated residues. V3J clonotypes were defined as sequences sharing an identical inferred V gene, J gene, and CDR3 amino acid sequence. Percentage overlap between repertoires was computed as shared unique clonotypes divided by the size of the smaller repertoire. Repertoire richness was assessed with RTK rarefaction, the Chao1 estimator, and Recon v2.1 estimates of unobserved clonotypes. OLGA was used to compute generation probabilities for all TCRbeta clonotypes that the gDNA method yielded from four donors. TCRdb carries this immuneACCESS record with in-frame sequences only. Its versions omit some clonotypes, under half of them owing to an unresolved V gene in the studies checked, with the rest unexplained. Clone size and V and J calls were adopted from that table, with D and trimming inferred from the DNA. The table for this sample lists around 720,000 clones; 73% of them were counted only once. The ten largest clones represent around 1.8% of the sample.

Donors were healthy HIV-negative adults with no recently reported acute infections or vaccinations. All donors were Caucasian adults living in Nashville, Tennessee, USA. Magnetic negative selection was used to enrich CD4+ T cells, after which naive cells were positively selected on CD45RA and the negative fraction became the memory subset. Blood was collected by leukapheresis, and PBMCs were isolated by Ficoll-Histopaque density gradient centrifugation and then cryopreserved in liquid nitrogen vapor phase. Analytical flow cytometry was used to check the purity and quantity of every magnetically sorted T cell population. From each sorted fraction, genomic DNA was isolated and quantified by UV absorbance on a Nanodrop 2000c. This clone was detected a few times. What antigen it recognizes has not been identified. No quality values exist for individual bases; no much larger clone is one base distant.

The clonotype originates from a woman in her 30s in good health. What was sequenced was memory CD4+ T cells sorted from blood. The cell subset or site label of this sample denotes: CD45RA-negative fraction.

The nucleotide sequence is given as TGTGCCAGCAGTTTATTTGGATTCGAGCATGGCTACACCTTC. It is translated as CASSLFGFEHGYTF. Recombination joined TRBV28 with TRBJ1-2, with the identity of the D gene unclear. Measured from the cysteine to the phenylalanine, the CDR3 is 14 residues long. This entry keeps only the CDR3 DNA: 42 bases, framed from base 1. At the junction V is shortened by 1 base and J by 6 bases, with 12 bases in between. The germline V gene encodes CDR1 MDHEN and CDR2 SYDVKM.